This TCR beta chain derives from a study of CD8+ T cells in alopecia areata. A sort of pooled cutaneous lymph node cells used CD4, CD8alpha, NKG2D, NKG2ACE and other stains. As the sequencing template, cDNA was produced by extracting RNA and reverse transcribing it. The protocol was immunoSEQ multiplex PCR, while the TCRdb copy is restricted to in-frame clones and leaves out a portion. Altogether around 290,000 clones were found in the sample, and no singletons occur. V shed 5 bases and J 3 bases; nucleotides not matched to a gene: 2. This CDR3 contains 14 residues. Germline CDR1 is NNHNN and CDR2 is SYGAGS (reference sequence). Notes on this clone: Genes and germline come from the mouse. Read sequence stops 3 residues before the CDR3 end, and the germline J gene provides the missing end.

The source of this sequence is a C3H/HeJ mouse with alopecia areata. The mice in this strain carry MHC haplotype H2-k. The V and J genes are TRBV13-2 and TRBJ1-6, with 7 bases lining up with TRBD1. TRBJ1-6 is marked as an open reading frame, function uncertain. Sample: CD4+ T cells sorted from a lymph node. The sequenced part of the CDR3 DNA is TGTGCCAGCGGCCAGGGGGGCTATAATTCGCCC. Translating gives CASGQGGYNSP. The CDR3 in its entirety is CASGQGGYNSPLYF.